This T cell receptor beta chain emerged from a study of blood T cell repertoires in COVID-19. Study-wide background: Some COVID-19 samples were acute and others convalescent; all came from the United States, Italy and Spain. The cDNA or gDNA used as material had been derived from T cells, B-cell-depleted T cells, or PBMCs.

Authors' data handling: Amplification with reference gene primers provided the estimates of nucleated cell counts. Profiled with immunoSEQ multiplex PCR; TCRdb holds only in-frame clones, not every one. The D gene and trimming were derived from the DNA, and the V and J assignments and clone size from that table. Here the sample spans approximately 310,000 clones, over 75% being singletons. This CDR3 is built from 17 residues. Germline lookup yields CDR1 SEHNR and CDR2 FQNEAQ (reference sequence). Losses at the gene ends were 4 bases for V and 4 bases for J; bases not matched to a gene: 11. This clonotype originated in a woman aged 45-65 years who had recovered from COVID-19. The rearrangement links TRBV7-9 to TRBJ2-7; TRBD1 aligns across 12 bases. Sequencing input: peripheral blood. The CDR3 DNA reads TGTGCCAGCAGCTCCTCAGGGACAGGGGGCGCAGGGTACGAGCAGTACTTC. The encoded protein is CASSSSGTGGAGYEQYF.